One and the same sample provided the 22 T cell receptor beta chains below, sequenced in a study of blood T cell repertoires in COVID-19. Here immunoSEQ multiplex PCR was the method, and the copy in TCRdb shows in-frame clones only, minus some. The table shows about 230,000 clones, with approximately 89% occurring only once. Sequencing input: PBMCs or T cells enriched from blood (not recorded which). These receptors were taken from a woman in her twenties or thirties with acute COVID-19.

V and J are TRBV29-1 and TRBJ1-2, with 9 bases identical to TRBD1. Trimming at V came to 6 bases and at J to 7 bases, leaving 6 bases not matched to a gene. Germline V gene sequence: CDR1 SQVTM, CDR2 ANQGSEA. CDR3 length: 12 residues. The CDR3: CSVGGQGFGYTF. CDR3 DNA: TGCAGCGTAGGGGGACAGGGCTTTGGCTACACCTTC.

V and J are TRBV9 and TRBJ2-2; D unresolved. Germline CDR1 and CDR2: SGDLS and YYNGEE. V was trimmed by 0 bases and J by 0 bases, leaving 9 bases between them. The CDR3 spans 16 residues. In DNA, the CDR3 is TGTGCCAGCAGCGTAGCTCCAGGCACGAACACCGGGGAGCTGTTTTTT. Amino acid sequence: CASSVAPGTNTGELFF.

The chain couples TRBV6-2 or TRBV6-3 to TRBJ2-3; 9 bases agree with TRBD2. The CDR3 is made up of 18 amino acids. The germline V gene has CDR1 MNHEY and CDR2 SVGEGT. Germline trimming cut 2 bases from V and 1 base from J; bases unmatched to any gene: 10. The CDR3 spells CASSYGWRGGRGTDTQYF. The DNA of the CDR3 is TGTGCCAGCAGTTACGGTTGGCGGGGGGGCCGAGGCACAGATACGCAGTATTTT.

J is TRBJ1-6 and V is TRBV4-3; tentatively, D is TRBD1 (5 bases). Looked up from germline, CDR1 is LGHNA and CDR2 is YSLEER. Trimming took 3 bases from V and 3 from J, leaving 12 bases between them. The CDR3 is 16 residues long. CDR3 nucleotide sequence: TGCGCCAGCAGCCAGGAGGGAGGACACTATAATTCACCCCTCCACTTT. Its protein is CASSQEGGHYNSPLHF.

V gene TRBV19 combines with J gene TRBJ1-2; D not resolved. Per germline, CDR1 LNHDA and CDR2 SQIVND (reference sequence). Trimming shortened V by 6 bases and J by 3 bases, and 14 bases separated the two germline ends. This CDR3 has 14 amino acids. CDR3 nucleotides: TGTGCCAGTAGCCGTACCAGGAACGACTATGGCTACACCTTC. Residues: CASSRTRNDYGYTF.

J is TRBJ1-2 and V is TRBV7-2; 10 nucleotides match TRBD1. The CDR3 has 14 amino acids. The germline V gene has CDR1 SGHTA and CDR2 FQGNSA. Losses at the gene ends were 3 bases for V and 6 bases for J; bases not matched to a gene: 4. CDR3 residues: CASSLGQGRDGYTF. The CDR3 nucleotides are TGTGCCAGCAGCTTGGGACAGGGGAGGGATGGCTACACCTTC.

The J gene is TRBJ2-7, the V gene TRBV5-8, with 13 nucleotides matching TRBD2. CDR3 length: 15 amino acids. Germline loops: CDR1 SGHTS, CDR2 YDEGEE. J gave up 5 bases and V 3 bases, and 5 bases lay outside the gene matches. The CDR3, as DNA: TGTGCCAGCAGCTGGGGGACTAGCGGGGAGAACGAGCAGTACTTC. It yields the protein CASSWGTSGENEQYF.

Note on this clone: Other DNA sequences in this sample translate to the same CDR3. The rearrangement uses TRBV30 and TRBJ1-5, with no clear D. The CDR3 runs 13 residues. The germline V gene has CDR1 GTSNPN and CDR2 SVGIG (reference sequence). V was cut by 1 base and J by 2 bases, with 6 bases left in between. The CDR3 DNA sequence: TGTGCCTGGAGTGGGCAGGGCAATCAGCCCCAGCATTTT. Its translation is CAWSGQGNQPQHF.

The chain is built from TRBV5-4 and TRBJ1-2; 12 positions agree with TRBD1. CDR1 and CDR2 from the germline V gene are SGHNT and YYREEE (reference sequence). The trim removed 4 bases at V and 0 bases at J, leaving 10 bases unmatched. CDR3 length: 18 residues. The CDR3 nucleotides read TGTGCCAGCAGCCTGGGACAGGGGGCGTCCCCGGCTAACTATGGCTACACCTTC. Encoded protein: CASSLGQGASPANYGYTF.

The CDR3 reads CASSVIPNQPQHF. DNA of the CDR3: TGTGCCAGCAGCGTAATTCCGAATCAGCCCCAGCATTTT. The chain recombines TRBV9 with TRBJ1-5; D not resolved. The CDR3 spans 13 residues. V was shortened by 1 base and J by 4 bases, with 6 bases between the two germline ends. The germline gives CDR1 SGDLS, CDR2 YYNGEE.

This clone has a single count. Compared with germline, one end of the junction differs, possibly owing to a read error. The rearrangement joins TRBV11-2 to TRBJ2-7; 11 bases line up with TRBD2. The CDR3 is 16 amino acids. CDR1 is SGHAT and CDR2 is FQNNGV in the germline V gene. The CDR3 loop is CASTLMASGGSYEQYF. The CDR3 DNA reads TGTGCCAGCACCTTAATGGCTAGCGGGGGGTCCTACGAGCAGTACTTC.

V usage is TRBV15 and J usage is TRBJ1-1, with D unclear. In germline, CDR1 is LNHNV, CDR2 YYDKDF (reference sequence). The CDR3 sequence is 13 residues long. V lost 0 bases, J lost 10 bases, and 12 bases lay in between. The CDR3 protein is CATSRDAVAGAFF. CDR3 nucleotides: TGTGCCACCAGCAGAGATGCAGTGGCGGGAGCTTTCTTT.

The rearrangement links TRBV25-1 to TRBJ2-3; D remains ambiguous. The CDR3 has 12 residues. The germline V and J ends were trimmed by 5 bases and 9 bases, with 12 bases remaining between them. Germline V CDR1 and CDR2: MGHDK, SYGVNS. For the CDR3, the DNA is TGTGCCAGCAGTTCCTTGGGCCTGACGCAGTATTTT. Residues: CASSSLGLTQYF.

The sample holds one count of this clone. V is TRBV5-1 and J is TRBJ1-3, with D hard to call. CDR3 length: 16 residues. Trimming took 0 bases from V and 0 from J, leaving 10 bases between them. Per the germline V gene, CDR1 is SGHRS and CDR2 is YFSETQ. This CDR3 reads CASSLERSGSGNTIYF. The CDR3 nucleotides are TGCGCCAGCAGCTTGGAACGTTCGGGCTCTGGAAACACCATATATTTT.

V and J are TRBV2 and TRBJ1-5; 9 bases are shared with TRBD1. Trimming took 8 bases from V and 5 from J; bases not matched to a gene: 7. The length of the CDR3 is 14 residues. CDR1 is SNHLY and CDR2 is FYNNEI in the germline V gene. DNA of the CDR3: TGTGCCAGCGGGAGGGGACAGGGTTATCAGCCCCAGCATTTT. Translating it yields CASGRGQGYQPQHF.

The chain has TRBV5-5 and TRBJ2-3; D is perhaps TRBD2 (5 bases). CDR3 length: 13 residues. Germline values: CDR1 SGHKS, CDR2 YYEKEE (reference sequence). V lost 2 bases to trimming and J lost 5 bases, with 9 bases between them. CDR3 coding DNA: TGTGCCAGCAGCTTTACTAGTCAAGATACGCAGTATTTT. It yields the protein CASSFTSQDTQYF.

V and J are TRBV29-1 and TRBJ2-7, with D possibly being TRBD1 (5 bases). V was shortened by 3 bases and J by 1 base, with 10 bases between the two germline ends. There are 13 residues in the CDR3. The germline CDR1 and CDR2 sequences are SQVTM and ANQGSEA. The CDR3 loop is CSVETDTSYEQYF. The CDR3 coding sequence is TGCAGCGTTGAGACAGACACATCCTACGAGCAGTACTTC.

The chain couples TRBV19 to TRBJ2-7, with unresolved D. Deletions cut 3 bases from V and 5 bases from J, with 5 bases between. The CDR3 sequence is 11 residues long. Germline values: CDR1 LNHDA, CDR2 SQIVND (reference sequence). The CDR3 sequence: CASSMGHEQYF. The CDR3 DNA reads as TGTGCCAGTAGTATGGGCCACGAGCAGTACTTC.

The chain links TRBV5-1 to TRBJ2-5; TRBD2 aligns across 13 bases. Germline V gives CDR1 SGHRS, CDR2 YFSETQ. The CDR3 contains 16 residues. With V trimmed by 7 bases and J by 4 bases, 10 bases remained unmatched. CDR3: CASRRRLAGGVETQYF. DNA for the CDR3: TGCGCCAGCCGCCGCCGACTAGCGGGGGGCGTAGAGACCCAGTACTTC.

The chain carries TRBV27 and TRBJ1-4, with D hard to call. The CDR3 has 14 amino acids. The V gene's germline CDR1 is MNHEY and CDR2 SMNVEV (reference sequence). V lost 5 bases and J 0 bases, leaving 7 bases between the germline ends. CDR3 sequence reads: CASSNRATNEKLFF. Here the CDR3 DNA reads TGTGCCAGCAGTAACCGAGCAACTAATGAAAAACTGTTTTTT.

The V gene is TRBV5-1, the J gene TRBJ2-7, with 9 bases aligning to TRBD1. The CDR3 extends over 15 amino acids. Germline V gives CDR1 SGHRS, CDR2 YFSETQ. V lost 1 base and J lost 5; bases outside the gene matches: 7. The CDR3 nucleotides are TGCGCCAGCAGCTTGCTTGGGACAGGGATCGACGAGCAGTACTTC. This translates into CASSLLGTGIDEQYF.

In the case of this clone: This same CDR3 is encoded by further DNA sequences in the sample. The genes are TRBV11-2 and TRBJ2-7, with 10 positions matching TRBD1. CDR1 and CDR2 from the germline V gene are SGHAT and FQNNGV. The V segment lost 2 bases and the J segment 7 bases; nucleotides outside the gene matches: 5. This CDR3 comprises 14 residues. In DNA form, the CDR3 reads TGTGCCAGCAGCTTAAGACAGGGGGCGGGAGAGCAGTACTTC. This encodes CASSLRQGAGEQYF. Based on the CDR3 plus reference TRBV11-2 and TRBJ2-7, the full variable domain is EAGVAQSPRYKIIEKRQSVAFWCNPISGHATLYWYQQILGQGPKLLIQFQNNGVVDDSQLPKDRFSAERLKGVDSTLKIQPAKLEDSAVYLCASSLRQGAGEQYFGPGTRLTVT.